This T cell receptor beta chain was retrieved from a study of human T cells and chemical hapten exposure. Study-wide background: Throughout a study of about 6 months, patients underwent weekly scalp administration of diphenylcyclopropenone doses.

As to time point: patch test 1, 2 weeks after DPC sensitization. The treatment was: therapeutic diphenylcyclopropenone sensitization with weekly scalp DPC. General study results and limits: TCRs at a frequency above 1 in 1000 stayed unchanged with DPC sensitization. Healthy people's immune response may differ from that of the donors, who had alopecia.

Each CDR3 protein gets one entry after TCRdb re-called the RACE reads with MiXCR. Among some 94,000 distinct CDR3 sequences listed, around 11% were seen once. On this clonotype: The target antigen is unknown.

Trimming removed 1 base from V and 3 bases from J, with 13 bases in between. Germline values: CDR1 SGHNT, CDR2 YYREEE (reference sequence). The CDR3 has 15 amino acids. V usage is TRBV5-4 and J usage is TRBJ2-5; TRBD2 might be the D (6 bases). The input for sequencing was whole blood, taken in connection with sensitization to the hapten diphenylcyclopropenone (DPC). The receptor's source is a woman aged 40-49 years with alopecia areata. Some clones in this sample may be carry-over from other donors' samples. The CDR3 is CASSLRGTLEETQYF. In DNA, the CDR3 is TGTGCCAGCAGCTTGCGGGGGACCCTAGAAGAGACCCAGTACTTC.